This entry lists 24 T cell receptor beta chains sequenced from one sample in a study of memory CD4+ T cells and cytomegalovirus serostatus. Method: immunoSEQ multiplex PCR; TCRdb's copy keeps in-frame clones and lacks some. The repertoire consists of some 53,000 clones, with roughly three quarters occurring once and the leading ten covering roughly 0.8%. Single viable CD3+CD4+CD8-CD45RO+ cells were sorted as the memory CD4+ T cells. Input material: memory CD4+ T cells from blood. Receptors originate from an adult in good health and CMV-seronegative.

The V gene is TRBV2, the J gene TRBJ1-3; 7 bases are shared with TRBD1. Trimming took 6 bases from V and 8 from J; bases not matched to a gene: 10. The germline V gene encodes CDR1 SNHLY and CDR2 FYNNEI. This CDR3 is 14 amino acids long. The CDR3 nucleotides read TGTGCCAGCAGCTTTGGCAGGGGGGAGGACACCATATATTTT. Its translation is CASSFGRGEDTIYF.

A few counts support this clone. The rearrangement links TRBV2 to TRBJ2-7; 8 bases are shared with TRBD1. Germline V gene data show CDR1 as SNHLY and CDR2 as FYNNEI. Trimming at V came to 7 bases and at J to 3 bases, leaving 8 bases not matched to a gene. The CDR3 has 14 amino acids. The CDR3 bases are TGTGCCAGCAAGTGGGACAGGAATTACTACGAGCAGTACTTC. It translates to CASKWDRNYYEQYF.

This clone was found a few times. The J gene is TRBJ2-3, the V gene TRBV27, with 10 bases matching TRBD2. J gave up 2 bases and V 4 bases, and 6 bases lay outside the gene matches. Germline V gene lookup returns CDR1 MNHEY and CDR2 SMNVEV (reference sequence). There are 16 residues in the CDR3. The CDR3 region is CASSSTSGYHTDTQYF. The DNA for the CDR3 is TGTGCCAGCAGTTCGACTAGCGGGTACCACACAGATACGCAGTATTTT.

This clone is medium-sized by share. The chain employs TRBV6-5 and TRBJ1-6, with D maybe TRBD1 (5 bases). This CDR3 has 14 amino acids. Trimming removed 0 bases at V and 7 bases at J, with 7 bases between. The germline V gene encodes CDR1 MNHEY and CDR2 SVGAGI. CDR3 loop: CASSYSTGNSPLHF. DNA of the CDR3: TGTGCCAGCAGTTACTCCACAGGCAATTCACCCCTCCACTTT.

The gene calls are TRBV29-1 and TRBJ1-1, with a tentative D call TRBD1 (6 bases). CDR3 length: 12 amino acids. Germline V gives CDR1 SQVTM, CDR2 ANQGSEA. The V gene lost 1 base and the J gene lost 7 bases, with 10 bases spanning the gap. The CDR3 DNA sequence: TGCAGCGTTGAAGTAGGGGGAAATGAAGCTTTCTTT. The encoded protein is CSVEVGGNEAFF.

The rearrangement links TRBV2 to TRBJ2-1; no clear D. CDR3 length: 14 amino acids. The germline V gene encodes CDR1 SNHLY and CDR2 FYNNEI. V was trimmed by 8 bases and J by 3 bases, leaving 14 bases between them. For the CDR3, the DNA is TGTGCCAGCTGGGGTAATAATGGCTACAATGAGCAGTTCTTC. This codes for CASWGNNGYNEQFF.

The chain recombines TRBV7-2 with TRBJ1-1; D is ambiguous. The germline V and J ends were trimmed by 2 bases and 1 base, with 11 bases remaining between them. This CDR3 spans 15 amino acids. Germline V gene data show CDR1 as SGHTA and CDR2 as FQGNSA. CDR3 coding DNA: TGTGCCAGCAGCTTATTAACAGTCCAGAACACTGAAGCTTTCTTT. Translated: CASSLLTVQNTEAFF.

This chain joins TRBV2 and TRBJ2-1; 7 nucleotides align to TRBD1. J lost 10 bases, V lost 6 bases, and 12 bases had no gene match. This CDR3 contains 14 residues. CDR1 SNHLY and CDR2 FYNNEI come from the germline V gene. The CDR3 sequence: CASRGGTGTAEQFF. Here the CDR3 DNA reads TGTGCCAGCAGGGGCGGAACCGGGACAGCAGAGCAGTTCTTC.

In its sample, this clone was seen a few times. This rearrangement joins TRBV6-1 to TRBJ1-1; D unresolved. The V gene's germline CDR1 is MNHNS and CDR2 SASEGT. V lost 3 bases, J lost 5 bases, and 10 bases lay in between. CDR3 size: 13 residues. The CDR3 sequence: CASSEEQRTEAFF. As DNA, the CDR3 is TGTGCCAGCAGTGAGGAACAGCGGACTGAAGCTTTCTTT.

This clone was seen only once. The chain employs TRBV10-3 and TRBJ2-7; no definite D call. Trimming took off 6 bases at V and 4 bases at J, with 22 bases between the two ends. The CDR3 extends over 16 amino acids. The germline gives CDR1 ENHRY, CDR2 SYGVKD. The CDR3 reads CAISHTGSSKGYEQYF. CDR3 sequence (DNA): TGTGCCATCAGCCATACGGGCTCCTCAAAGGGTTACGAGCAGTACTTC.

There are a few counts of this clone. V and J are TRBV11-3 and TRBJ1-1; a possible D gene is TRBD1 (5 bases). Looked up from germline, CDR1 is SGHNT and CDR2 is YENEEA. This CDR3 is 13 amino acids long. The V end was cut by 6 bases, the J end by 1 base, with 9 bases between. CDR3 sequence reads: CASSPRGNTEAFF. CDR3 in DNA: TGTGCCAGCAGTCCAAGGGGGAACACTGAAGCTTTCTTT.

This chain connects TRBV11-2 to TRBJ2-7, with unresolved D. This CDR3 is built from 12 residues. Germline V gene sequence: CDR1 SGHAT, CDR2 FQNNGV. Trimming pared 0 bases from V and 8 bases from J, leaving 8 bases between. CDR3 protein: CASSLDPIQQYF. CDR3 nucleotide sequence: TGTGCCAGCAGCTTAGATCCCATTCAGCAGTACTTC.

The chain has TRBV28 and TRBJ2-5; a weak D match, TRBD2 (5 bases). The germline V gene encodes CDR1 MDHEN and CDR2 SYDVKM. V lost 5 bases and J 13 bases, leaving 23 bases between the germline ends. The CDR3 consists of 14 residues. The CDR3 region is CASSPAGESRPTYF. The CDR3 DNA follows: TGTGCCAGCAGTCCCGCCGGGGAAAGTAGGCCGACGTACTTC.

V and J are TRBV19 and TRBJ2-5; D remains ambiguous. Germline V gene sequence: CDR1 LNHDA, CDR2 SQIVND (reference sequence). The CDR3 sequence is 13 residues long. Trimming took off 6 bases at V and 3 bases at J, with 11 bases between the two ends. The CDR3 sequence is CASSRLGKETQYF. The CDR3 DNA sequence: TGTGCCAGTAGCCGGCTAGGTAAAGAGACCCAGTACTTC.

The chain has TRBV28 and TRBJ1-1; D is undetermined. The CDR3 sequence is 14 residues long. Germline-derived CDR1 and CDR2 are MDHEN and SYDVKM. Trimming pared 6 bases from V and 4 bases from J, leaving 15 bases between. The CDR3 sequence: CASSPRVRGTEAFF. CDR3 sequence (DNA): TGTGCCAGCAGCCCTAGGGTTAGAGGCACTGAAGCTTTCTTT.

The chain carries TRBV30 and TRBJ1-5; a possible D gene is TRBD1 (5 bases). The CDR3 totals 14 residues. Germline CDR1 reads GTSNPN; CDR2 reads SVGIG (reference sequence). V was pared by 2 bases and J by 4 bases, with 12 bases between. The CDR3 is CAWSLGRGNQPQHF. CDR3 sequence (DNA): TGTGCCTGGAGTTTGGGTCGGGGGAATCAGCCCCAGCATTTT.

The rearrangement uses TRBV7-2 and TRBJ1-1, with 7 bases lining up with TRBD1. Trimming cost V 5 bases and J 8 bases; bases outside gene matches: 14. The germline V gene has CDR1 SGHTA and CDR2 FQGNSA. The CDR3 sequence is 15 residues long. The CDR3 DNA sequence: TGTGCCAGCAGCCCTATAATCGGCGGGACAGCCGAAGCTTTCTTT. This encodes CASSPIIGGTAEAFF.

The chain couples TRBV7-9 to TRBJ2-5; D unclear. This CDR3 is built from 15 residues. V was clipped by 0 bases and J by 2 bases, with 10 bases between them. CDR1 and CDR2 from the germline V gene are SEHNR and FQNEAQ (reference sequence). The CDR3 protein is CASSLAVQLQETQYF. The CDR3 DNA reads TGTGCCAGCAGCTTAGCCGTCCAGCTTCAAGAGACCCAGTACTTC.

The J gene is TRBJ1-4, the V gene TRBV11-2, with no clear D. CDR1 is SGHAT, CDR2 FQNNGV, per germline. Between the trimmed V and J ends, which lost 0 bases and 3 bases, there was a span of 14 bases. The CDR3 consists of 17 residues. CDR3 sequence (DNA): TGTGCCAGCAGCTTAGATTTCCCAGCATGGGCTAATGAAAAACTGTTTTTT. Protein product: CASSLDFPAWANEKLFF. Full variable domain (remainder filled in from reference TRBV11-2 and TRBJ1-4): EAGVAQSPRYKIIEKRQSVAFWCNPISGHATLYWYQQILGQGPKLLIQFQNNGVVDDSQLPKDRFSAERLKGVDSTLKIQPAKLEDSAVYLCASSLDFPAWANEKLFFGSGTQLSVL.

J is TRBJ2-7 and V is TRBV11-2; D unclear. Germline-derived CDR1 and CDR2 are SGHAT and FQNNGV. This CDR3 spans 12 amino acids. The V gene lost 4 bases and the J gene lost 7 bases, with 11 bases spanning the gap. CDR3 DNA: TGTGCCAGCAGCTCCCGGACGGCGGAGCAGTACTTC. Protein product: CASSSRTAEQYF.

The table lists this clone with a few counts. The chain is built from TRBV5-6 and TRBJ2-7; D assignment may be TRBD1 or TRBD2 (5 bases each). V shed 0 bases and J shed 3 bases, with 10 bases lying between them. This CDR3 region has 14 residues. Germline assignment: CDR1 SGHDT and CDR2 YYEEEE. The CDR3 DNA reads TGTGCCAGCAGCTTGGTTGAGGGGTACTACGAGCAGTACTTC. It encodes CASSLVEGYYEQYF.

The chain recombines TRBV2 with TRBJ2-1, with D unresolved. Germline-derived CDR1 and CDR2 are SNHLY and FYNNEI. The CDR3 consists of 14 residues. V was pared by 0 bases and J by 8 bases, with 11 bases between. The CDR3 protein is CASSEALLGHEQFF. The CDR3 nucleotides read TGTGCCAGCAGTGAAGCGCTTCTAGGGCATGAGCAGTTCTTC.

The chain links TRBV30 to TRBJ2-7; D not resolved. V was pared by 7 bases and J by 1 base, with 8 bases between. Looked up from germline, CDR1 is GTSNPN and CDR2 is SVGIG (reference sequence). This CDR3 contains 11 residues. CDR3 amino acids: CASTTSYEQYF. Here the CDR3 DNA reads TGTGCCTCCACAACGTCCTACGAGCAGTACTTC.

This chain connects TRBV5-1 to TRBJ1-5; 11 bases agree with TRBD1. Trimming at V came to 5 bases and at J to 4 bases, leaving 8 bases not matched to a gene. Looked up from germline, CDR1 is SGHRS and CDR2 is YFSETQ. CDR3 length equals 16 residues. CDR3 sequence: CASSEGTGGKNQPQHF. The CDR3 coding sequence is TGCGCCAGCAGTGAGGGGACAGGGGGAAAGAATCAGCCCCAGCATTTT.